The entry that follows covers one T cell receptor (beta chain) sequence. Germline loops: CDR1 SNHLY, CDR2 FYNNEI. The trim removed 8 bases at V and 3 bases at J, leaving 2 bases unmatched. The CDR3 has 14 residues. This specimen comes from a study of T cells in tumors after PD-1 blockade. Assay used: immunoSEQ multiplex PCR; TCRdb lists only in-frame clones, some missing. Here the sample spans some 1,600 clones, roughly 67% being singletons. This chain links TRBV2 with TRBJ1-6; TRBD1 matches at 9 bases. Source: tumor tissue, taken before anti-PD-1 treatment. The receptor comes from a human donor with cutaneous squamous cell carcinoma. In nucleotides, the CDR3 is TGTGCCAGCTCGACAGGGGGCTATAATTCACCCCTCCACTTT. Its protein is CASSTGGYNSPLHF.